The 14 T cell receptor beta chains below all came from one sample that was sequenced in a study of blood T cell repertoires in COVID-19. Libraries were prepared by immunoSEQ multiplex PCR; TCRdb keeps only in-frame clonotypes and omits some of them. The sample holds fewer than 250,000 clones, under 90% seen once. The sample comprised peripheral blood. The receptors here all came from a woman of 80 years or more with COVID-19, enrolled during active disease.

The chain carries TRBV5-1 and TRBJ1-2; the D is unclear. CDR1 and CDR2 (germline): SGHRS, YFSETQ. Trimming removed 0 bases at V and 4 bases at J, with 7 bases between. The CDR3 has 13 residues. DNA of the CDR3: TGCGCCAGCAGCTTGGATAGCGGCTATGGCTACACCTTC. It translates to CASSLDSGYGYTF.

The CDR3 DNA reads TGTGCCAGTAGGGAGGGAACTAATGAAAAACTGTTTTTT. It specifies CASREGTNEKLFF. The chain combines TRBV19 with TRBJ1-4, with unresolved D. The CDR3 consists of 13 residues. Germline assignment: CDR1 LNHDA and CDR2 SQIVND (reference sequence). Deletions cut 6 bases from V and 1 base from J, with 6 bases between.

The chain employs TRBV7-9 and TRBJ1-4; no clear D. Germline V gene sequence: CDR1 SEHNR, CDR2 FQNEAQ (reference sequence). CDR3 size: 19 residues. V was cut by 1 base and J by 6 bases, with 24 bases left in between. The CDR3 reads CASSLGTGVNRWSDEKLFF. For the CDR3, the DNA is TGTGCCAGCAGCTTAGGTACCGGGGTTAACCGCTGGTCTGATGAAAAACTGTTTTTT.

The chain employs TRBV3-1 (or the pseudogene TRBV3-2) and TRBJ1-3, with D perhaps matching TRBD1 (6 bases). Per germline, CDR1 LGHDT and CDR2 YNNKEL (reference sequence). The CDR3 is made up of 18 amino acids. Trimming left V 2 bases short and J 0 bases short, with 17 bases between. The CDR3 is CASSQRTGTFYSGNTIYF. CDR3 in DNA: TGTGCCAGCAGCCAACGCACCGGGACATTTTACTCTGGAAACACCATATATTTT.

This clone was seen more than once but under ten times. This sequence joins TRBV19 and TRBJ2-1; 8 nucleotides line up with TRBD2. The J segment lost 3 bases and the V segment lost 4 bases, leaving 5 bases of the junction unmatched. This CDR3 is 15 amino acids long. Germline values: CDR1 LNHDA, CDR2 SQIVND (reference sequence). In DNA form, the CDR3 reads TGTGCCAGTAGTACGGGGGGGACACTCTACAATGAGCAGTTCTTC. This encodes CASSTGGTLYNEQFF.

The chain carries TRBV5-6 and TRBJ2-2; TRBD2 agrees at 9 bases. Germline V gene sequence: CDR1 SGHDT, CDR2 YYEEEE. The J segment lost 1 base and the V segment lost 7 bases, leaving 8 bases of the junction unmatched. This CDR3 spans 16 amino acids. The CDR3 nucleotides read TGTGCCAGCGTCAGGTTAGCGGGGGTGAACACCGGGGAGCTGTTTTTT. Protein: CASVRLAGVNTGELFF.

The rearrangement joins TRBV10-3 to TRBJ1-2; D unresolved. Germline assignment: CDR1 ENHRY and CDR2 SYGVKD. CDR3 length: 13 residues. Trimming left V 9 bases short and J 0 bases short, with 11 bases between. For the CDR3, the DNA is TGTGCCATAAACAGCGGTTCTAACTATGGCTACACCTTC. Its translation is CAINSGSNYGYTF.

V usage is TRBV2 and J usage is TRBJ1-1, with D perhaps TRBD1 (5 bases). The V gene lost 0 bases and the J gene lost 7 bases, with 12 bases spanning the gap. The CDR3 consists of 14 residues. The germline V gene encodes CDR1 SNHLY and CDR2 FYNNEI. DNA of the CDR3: TGTGCCAGCAGTGAAGCAGGGGCCCTTGGTGAAGCTTTCTTT. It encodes CASSEAGALGEAFF.

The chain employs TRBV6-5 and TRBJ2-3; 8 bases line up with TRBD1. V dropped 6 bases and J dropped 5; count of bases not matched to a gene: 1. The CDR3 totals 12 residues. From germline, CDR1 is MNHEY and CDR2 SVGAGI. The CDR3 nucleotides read TGTGCCAGCAGAGGACAGGGAGATACGCAGTATTTT. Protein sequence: CASRGQGDTQYF.

The CDR3 DNA sequence: TGTGCCAGCAAAACCGGGGACAGGGTGGGCACTGAAGCTTTCTTT. Encoded protein: CASKTGDRVGTEAFF. The chain combines TRBV19 with TRBJ1-1; 9 bases are a match to TRBD1. CDR1 is LNHDA, CDR2 SQIVND, per germline (reference sequence). The length of the CDR3 is 15 residues. V lost 9 bases, J lost 4 bases, and 12 bases stayed unmatched.

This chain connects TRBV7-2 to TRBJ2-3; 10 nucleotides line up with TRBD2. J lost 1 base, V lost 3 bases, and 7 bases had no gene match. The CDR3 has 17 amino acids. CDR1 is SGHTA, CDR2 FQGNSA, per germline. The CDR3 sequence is CASSLGLAGAGTDTQYF. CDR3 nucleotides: TGTGCCAGCAGCTTGGGGCTAGCGGGGGCAGGCACAGATACGCAGTATTTT.

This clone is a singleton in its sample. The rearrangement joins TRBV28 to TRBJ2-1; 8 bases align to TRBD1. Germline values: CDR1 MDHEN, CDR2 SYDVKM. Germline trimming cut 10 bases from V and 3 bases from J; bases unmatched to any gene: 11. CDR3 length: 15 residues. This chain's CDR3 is CATRRGGQGYNEQFF. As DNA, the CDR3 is TGTGCCACCCGCCGGGGAGGACAGGGCTACAATGAGCAGTTCTTC.

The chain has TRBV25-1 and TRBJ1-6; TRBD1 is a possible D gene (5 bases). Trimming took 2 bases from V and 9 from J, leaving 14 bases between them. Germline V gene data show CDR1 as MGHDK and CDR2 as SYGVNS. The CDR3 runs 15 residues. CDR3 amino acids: CASSEDSSRISPLHF. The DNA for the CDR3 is TGTGCCAGCAGTGAAGACAGTTCGCGGATTTCACCCCTCCACTTT. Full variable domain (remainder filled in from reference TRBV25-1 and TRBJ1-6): EADIYQTPRYLVIGTGKKITLECSQTMGHDKMYWYQQDPGMELHLIHYSYGVNSTEKGDLSSESTVSRIRTEHFPLTLESARPSHTSQYLCASSEDSSRISPLHFGNGTRLTVT.

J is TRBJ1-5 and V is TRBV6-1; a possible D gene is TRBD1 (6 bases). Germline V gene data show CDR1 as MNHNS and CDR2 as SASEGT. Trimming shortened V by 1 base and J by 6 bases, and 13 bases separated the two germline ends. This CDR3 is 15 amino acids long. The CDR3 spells CASSEDSWGRQPQHF. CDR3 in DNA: TGTGCCAGCAGTGAAGATTCTTGGGGGCGTCAGCCCCAGCATTTT.